Detailed here is one T cell receptor beta chain. Its target is unknown. This entry belongs to a study of T cells in Graves' hyperthyroidism and ophthalmopathy. Regarding the study as a whole: Blood also contained most expanded thyroid clonotypes above 0.001.

The junction had 9 bases not matched to a gene; V was cut back by 7 bases and J by 11 bases. CDR1 and CDR2 from the germline V gene are LNHDA and SQIVND (reference sequence). CDR3 length: 14 residues. Template material for amplifying TCR beta CDR3 regions consisted of RNA transcripts. A first-round RT-PCR of the TCR CDR3 used the HTBI primer set. TCRdb independently ran MiXCR on the multiplex PCR reads; one entry per CDR3 protein. The sample contains around 570,000 distinct CDR3 sequences, 15% to 20% of which appear only once. V gene TRBV19 combines with J gene TRBJ1-4; 11 nucleotides line up with TRBD1. The receptor was derived from a man in his forties with Graves' ophthalmopathy. Material: blood. This CDR3 reads CASTPDRGLAKLFF. DNA of the CDR3: TGTGCCAGTACCCCGGACAGGGGGCTGGCGAAACTGTTTTTT.